The 9 T cell receptor beta chains below all came from one sample that was sequenced in a study of T cell repertoires in cytomegalovirus infection (dated by TCRdb to the late 2010s). The sample's treatment or condition, from its label and the paper: in vitro stimulation with specific CMV peptide epitopes to enrich CMV-specific T cells. The sample was run on an Illumina HiSeq 1500. Starting from the raw public reads, TCRdb applied fastp trimming at Q25, assembled clones with MiXCR and retained in-frame beta chains. Entries are consolidated by CDR3 protein sequence, retaining the most common genes and DNA. The sample table contains 310,000 or so distinct CDR3 sequences; only one count was recorded for approximately 25% of them. More than 10% of the sample comes from the top ten. Which antigens these TCRs recognize remains unknown. Here the sequenced sample was cultured PBMCs, taken from culture after CMV antigen stimulation. The receptors were gathered from a human donor in good health (CMV status not recorded). Some clones in this sample may be carry-over from other donors' samples.

This clonotype was observed a single time. The chain has TRBV12-3 or TRBV12-4 and TRBJ2-1, with 12 positions matching TRBD1. V gave up 5 bases and J gave up 7 bases; unmatched junction bases: 12. The CDR3 extends over 17 amino acids. The CDR3 here is CASSGPAGTGGLNEQFF. DNA for the CDR3: TGTGCCAGCAGTGGACCCGCCGGGACAGGGGGCTTAAATGAGCAGTTCTTC.

The chain has TRBV5-6 and TRBJ1-2; D perhaps matches TRBD1 (6 bases). From germline, CDR1 is SGHDT and CDR2 YYEEEE. Deletions cut 2 bases from V and 4 bases from J, with 12 bases between. CDR3 length: 14 residues. CDR3 in DNA: TGTGCCAGCAGCTTCGGGGGGCACGGCTATGGCTACACCTTC. It is translated as CASSFGGHGYGYTF.

This chain connects TRBV12-3 or TRBV12-4 to TRBJ1-1; 7 bases are shared with TRBD1. The CDR3 is made up of 13 amino acids. The J segment lost 5 bases and the V segment lost 3 bases, leaving 3 bases of the junction unmatched. Here the CDR3 DNA reads TGTGCCAGCAGTTTTGCAGGGGGGACTGAAGCTTTCTTT. This translates into CASSFAGGTEAFF.

This clonotype has only a few counts. This chain joins TRBV6-1 and TRBJ2-7, with unresolved D. Trimming took off 7 bases at V and 3 bases at J, with 19 bases between the two ends. Per germline, CDR1 MNHNS and CDR2 SASEGT. The CDR3 has 15 residues. The CDR3 here is CASNKEVDAYYEQYV. CDR3 DNA sequence: TGTGCCAGCAATAAAGAGGTTGATGCCTACTACGAGCAGTACGTC.

This clonotype was picked up many times. This chain connects TRBV6-2 or TRBV6-3 to TRBJ2-1, with 7 bases matching TRBD1. This CDR3 comprises 15 residues. V gave up 5 bases and J gave up 3 bases; unmatched junction bases: 7. Germline CDR1 MNHEY, CDR2 SVGEGT. The CDR3 nucleotides read TGTGCCAGCAGTGATACAGGGGCCCTCTACAATGAGCAGTTCTTC. Translation gives CASSDTGALYNEQFF.

The J gene is TRBJ2-2, the V gene TRBV5-6; TRBD2 is a possible D gene (5 bases). The germline V gene encodes CDR1 SGHDT and CDR2 YYEEEE. The CDR3 covers 15 residues. V was shortened by 4 bases and J by 3 bases, with 13 bases between the two germline ends. The CDR3 DNA reads as TGTGCCAGCAGCCAACCGGGAAGGGACACCGGGGAGCTGTTTTTT. Amino acid sequence: CASSQPGRDTGELFF.

V gene TRBV12-3 or TRBV12-4 combines with J gene TRBJ2-1; D perhaps matches TRBD2 (5 bases). With 7 bases removed from V and 2 bases from J, the gap between germline ends came to 15 bases. This CDR3 comprises 15 residues. The CDR3 DNA reads TGTGCCAGCACTCTTGAAGTGGGAGCCTACAATGAGCAGTTCTTC. The encoded protein is CASTLEVGAYNEQFF.

In its sample, this clonotype was seen a few times. J is TRBJ1-2 and V is TRBV7-8; tentatively, D is TRBD1 (6 bases). The ends were cut back, 1 base at V and 6 bases at J, with 18 bases in the middle. CDR3 size: 16 residues. Per germline, CDR1 SGHVS and CDR2 FQNEAQ. The CDR3 reads CASSLERFGGLNGYTF. CDR3 DNA sequence: TGTGCCAGCAGCTTAGAGAGGTTCGGGGGGCTCAATGGCTACACCTTC.

The V gene is TRBV4-1, the J gene TRBJ2-1; 14 bases agree with TRBD2. This CDR3 comprises 17 residues. Trimming removed 0 bases from V and 7 bases from J; junction bases left unmatched: 5. Germline V gives CDR1 MGHRA, CDR2 YSYEKL. The CDR3: CASSQDLGTSGSNEQFF. CDR3 coding DNA: TGCGCCAGCAGCCAAGATCTTGGGACTAGCGGGAGTAATGAGCAGTTCTTC.